The T cell receptor beta chain under discussion was sequenced for a study of OX40 agonist ivuxolimab in advanced cancers. Study summary: Dose-escalation patients were diagnosed with hepatocellular carcinoma, melanoma, renal cell cancer or head and neck cancer.

Study-wide results and limits: Several nonresponders also turned out to have low normalized T-cell clonal expansion. With doses of 0.1 to 3.0 mg/kg, CD4+ and CD8+ blood T cells had undergone clonal expansion by week 6. The specificity for antigen of the expanded peripheral T cells was not determined.

The ends were cut back, 3 bases at V and 0 bases at J, with 18 bases in the middle. The length of the CDR3 is 18 residues. Per germline, CDR1 LNHDA and CDR2 SQIVND (reference sequence). The assay was immunoSEQ multiplex PCR, and TCRdb's table has in-frame clones only and misses some. The sample consists of 11,000 to 15,000 clones, roughly 77% of them appearing once. As concerns this clone: Its antigen is not known.

The source of this sequence is an adult with an advanced solid tumor such as melanoma, head and neck, liver or kidney cancer. The chain couples TRBV19 to TRBJ1-5; possibly TRBD1 for D (5 bases). The source was CD4+ or CD8+ T cells sorted from blood, collected in a trial of the OX40 agonist ivuxolimab. The CDR3 is CASSISSGREDSNQPQHF. The DNA for the CDR3 is TGTGCCAGTAGTATTTCGTCGGGCAGGGAGGATAGCAATCAGCCCCAGCATTTT.